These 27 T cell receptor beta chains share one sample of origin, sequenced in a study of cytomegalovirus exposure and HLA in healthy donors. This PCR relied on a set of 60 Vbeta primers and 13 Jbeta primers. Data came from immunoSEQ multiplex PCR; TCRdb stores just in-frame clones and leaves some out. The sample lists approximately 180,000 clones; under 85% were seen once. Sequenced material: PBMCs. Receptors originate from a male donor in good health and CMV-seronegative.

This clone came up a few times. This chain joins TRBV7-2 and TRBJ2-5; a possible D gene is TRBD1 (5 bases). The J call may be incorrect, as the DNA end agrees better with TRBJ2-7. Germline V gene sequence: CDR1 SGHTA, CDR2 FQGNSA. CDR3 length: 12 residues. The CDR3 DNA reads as TGTGCCAGCAGCTCCACAGGCTACGAGCAGTACTTC. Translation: CASSSTGYEQYF.

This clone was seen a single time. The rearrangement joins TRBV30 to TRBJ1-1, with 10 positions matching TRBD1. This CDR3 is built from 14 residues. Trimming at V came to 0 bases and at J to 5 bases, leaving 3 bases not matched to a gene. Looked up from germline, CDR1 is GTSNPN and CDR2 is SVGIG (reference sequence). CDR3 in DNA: TGTGCCTGGAGTGTGGACAGGGGGGGGACTGAAGCTTTCTTT. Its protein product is CAWSVDRGGTEAFF.

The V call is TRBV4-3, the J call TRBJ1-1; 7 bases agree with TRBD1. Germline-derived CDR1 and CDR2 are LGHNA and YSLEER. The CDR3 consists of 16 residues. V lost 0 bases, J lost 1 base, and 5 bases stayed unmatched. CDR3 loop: CASSQDDRESNTEAFF. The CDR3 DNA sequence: TGCGCCAGCAGCCAAGATGACAGGGAATCGAACACTGAAGCTTTCTTT.

The CDR3 DNA is TGTGCCAGTAGTATAGTTACAGGGGCTGAGCAGTTCTTC. This codes for CASSIVTGAEQFF. V is TRBV19 and J is TRBJ2-1, with 7 bases fitting TRBD1. The V gene end was trimmed by 1 base and the J gene end by 9 bases; junction bases not matched to a gene: 3. Looked up from germline, CDR1 is LNHDA and CDR2 is SQIVND (reference sequence). CDR3 length: 13 residues. Using reference TRBV19 and TRBJ2-1 for the parts outside the CDR3, the full variable domain is DGGITQSPKYLFRKEGQNVTLSCEQNLNHDAMYWYRQDPGQGLRLIYYSQIVNDFQKGDIAEGYSVSREKKESFPLTVTSAQKNPTAFYLCASSIVTGAEQFFGPGTRLTVL.

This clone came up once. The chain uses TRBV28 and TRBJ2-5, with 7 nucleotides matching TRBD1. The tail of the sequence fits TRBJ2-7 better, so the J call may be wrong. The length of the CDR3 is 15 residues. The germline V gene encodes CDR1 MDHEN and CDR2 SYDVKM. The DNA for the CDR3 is TGTGCCAGCAGTGAACAGGGGTCTCCTTTTGGCGAGCAGTACTTC. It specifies CASSEQGSPFGEQYF.

CDR3 amino acids: CASGRWTDPSGNTIYF. The CDR3 DNA is TGTGCTAGTGGGCGGTGGACAGATCCATCTGGAAACACCATATATTTT. The chain is built from TRBV12-5 and TRBJ1-3; weak D call: TRBD1 (6 bases). This CDR3 has 16 amino acids. Germline lookup yields CDR1 LGHNT and CDR2 FRNRAP. V was shortened by 6 bases and J by 1 base, with 16 bases between the two germline ends.

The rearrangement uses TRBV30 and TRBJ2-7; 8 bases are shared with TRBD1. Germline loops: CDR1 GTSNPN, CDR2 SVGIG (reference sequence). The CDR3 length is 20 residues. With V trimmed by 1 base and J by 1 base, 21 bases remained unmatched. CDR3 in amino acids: CAWSGVLQGEPRRESYEQYF. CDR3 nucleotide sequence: TGTGCCTGGAGTGGGGTTCTACAGGGGGAACCCAGGAGGGAGTCCTACGAGCAGTACTTC.

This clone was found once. CDR3 in amino acids: CASSQGDISTDTQYF. The CDR3 bases are TGCGCCAGCAGCCAAGGGGACATTTCCACAGATACGCAGTATTTT. J is TRBJ2-3 and V is TRBV4-3, with TRBD1 as a possible D gene (6 bases). CDR1 is LGHNA, CDR2 YSLEER, per germline. This CDR3 is built from 15 residues. V lost 1 base and J 2 bases, leaving 10 bases between the germline ends.

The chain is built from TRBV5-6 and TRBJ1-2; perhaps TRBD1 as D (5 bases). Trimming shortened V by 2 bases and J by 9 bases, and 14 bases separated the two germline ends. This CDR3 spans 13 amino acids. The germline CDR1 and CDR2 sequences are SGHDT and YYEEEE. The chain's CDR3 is CASSFGTGGSYTF. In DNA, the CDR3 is TGTGCCAGCAGCTTCGGGACGGGGGGTAGCTACACCTTC.

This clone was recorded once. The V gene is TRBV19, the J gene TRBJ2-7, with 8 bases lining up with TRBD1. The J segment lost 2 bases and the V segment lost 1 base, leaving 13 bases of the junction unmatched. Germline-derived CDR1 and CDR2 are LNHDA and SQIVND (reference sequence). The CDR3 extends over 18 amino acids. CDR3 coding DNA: TGTGCCAGTAGTATAGGGGGACAGGCCGTCTTCAATCCCTACGAGCAGTACTTC. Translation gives CASSIGGQAVFNPYEQYF.

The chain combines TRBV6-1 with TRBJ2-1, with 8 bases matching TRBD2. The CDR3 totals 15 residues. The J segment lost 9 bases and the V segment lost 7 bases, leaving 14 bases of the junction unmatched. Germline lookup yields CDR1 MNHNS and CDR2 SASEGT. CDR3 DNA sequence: TGTGCCAGCATGGGGCGGATAGCGGGGCTTCGTGAGCAGTTCTTC. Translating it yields CASMGRIAGLREQFF.

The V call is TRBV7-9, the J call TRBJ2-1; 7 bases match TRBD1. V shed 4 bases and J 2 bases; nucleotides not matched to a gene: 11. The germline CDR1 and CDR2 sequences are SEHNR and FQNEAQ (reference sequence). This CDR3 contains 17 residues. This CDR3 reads CASSSSFGQVTYNEQFF. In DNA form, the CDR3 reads TGTGCCAGCAGCTCGAGCTTCGGACAGGTTACCTACAATGAGCAGTTCTTC. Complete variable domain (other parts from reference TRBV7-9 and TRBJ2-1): DTGVSQNPRHKITKRGQNVTFRCDPISEHNRLYWYRQTLGQGPEFLTYFQNEAQLEKSRLLSDRFSAERPKGSFSTLEIQRTEQGDSAMYLCASSSSFGQVTYNEQFFGPGTRLTVL.

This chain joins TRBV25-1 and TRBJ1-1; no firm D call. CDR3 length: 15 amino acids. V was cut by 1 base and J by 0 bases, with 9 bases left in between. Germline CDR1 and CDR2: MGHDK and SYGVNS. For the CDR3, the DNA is TGTGCCAGCAGTGAATTTGACACGATGAACACTGAAGCTTTCTTT. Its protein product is CASSEFDTMNTEAFF.

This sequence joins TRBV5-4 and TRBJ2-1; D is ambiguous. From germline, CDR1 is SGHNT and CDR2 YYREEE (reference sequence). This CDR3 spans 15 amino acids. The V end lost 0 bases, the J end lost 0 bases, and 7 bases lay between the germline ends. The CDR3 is CASSLGLSSYNEQFF. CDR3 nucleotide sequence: TGTGCCAGCAGCTTGGGACTTAGCTCCTACAATGAGCAGTTCTTC. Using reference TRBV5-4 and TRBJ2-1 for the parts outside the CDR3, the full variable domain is ETGVTQSPTHLIKTRGQQVTLRCSSQSGHNTVSWYQQALGQGPQFIFQYYREEENGRGNFPPRFSGLQFPNYSSELNVNALELDDSALYLCASSLGLSSYNEQFFGPGTRLTVL.

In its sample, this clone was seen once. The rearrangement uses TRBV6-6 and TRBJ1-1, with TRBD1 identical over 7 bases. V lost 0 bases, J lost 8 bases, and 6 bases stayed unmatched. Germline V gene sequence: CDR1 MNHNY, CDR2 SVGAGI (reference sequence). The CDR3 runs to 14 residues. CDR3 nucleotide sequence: TGTGCCAGCAGTTACTCTGGACAGGTGGGCGAAGCTTTCTTT. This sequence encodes CASSYSGQVGEAFF.

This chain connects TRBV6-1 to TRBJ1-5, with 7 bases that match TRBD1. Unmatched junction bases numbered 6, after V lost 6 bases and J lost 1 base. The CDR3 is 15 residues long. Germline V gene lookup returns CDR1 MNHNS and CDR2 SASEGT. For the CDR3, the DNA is TGTGCCAGCAGGACCGACAGGGTGAGCAATCAGCCCCAGCATTTT. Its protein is CASRTDRVSNQPQHF.

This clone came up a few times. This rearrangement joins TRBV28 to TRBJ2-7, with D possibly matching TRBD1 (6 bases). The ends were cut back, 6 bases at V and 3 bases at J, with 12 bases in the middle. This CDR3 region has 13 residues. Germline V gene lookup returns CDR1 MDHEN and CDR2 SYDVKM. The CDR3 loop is CASSQTGNYEQYF. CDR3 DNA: TGTGCCAGCAGCCAAACAGGGAACTACGAGCAGTACTTC.

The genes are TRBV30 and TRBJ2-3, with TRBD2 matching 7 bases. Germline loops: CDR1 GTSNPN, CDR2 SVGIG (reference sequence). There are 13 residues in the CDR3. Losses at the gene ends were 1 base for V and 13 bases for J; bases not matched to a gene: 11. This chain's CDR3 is CAWSAQTTGTKYF. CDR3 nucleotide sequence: TGTGCCTGGAGTGCCCAAACTACCGGGACTAAGTATTTT.

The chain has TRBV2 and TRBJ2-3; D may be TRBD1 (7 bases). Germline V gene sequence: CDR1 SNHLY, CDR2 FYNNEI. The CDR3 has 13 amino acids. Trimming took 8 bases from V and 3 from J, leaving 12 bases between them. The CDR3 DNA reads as TGTGCCAGCGGGGCAGGGGGGACAGATACGCAGTATTTT. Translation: CASGAGGTDTQYF.

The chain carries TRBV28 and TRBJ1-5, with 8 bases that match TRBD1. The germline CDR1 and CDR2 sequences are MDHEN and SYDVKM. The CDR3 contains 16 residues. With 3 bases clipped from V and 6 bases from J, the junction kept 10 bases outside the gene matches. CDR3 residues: CASSFSDRDVGQPQHF. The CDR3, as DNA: TGTGCCAGCAGTTTCTCGGACAGGGACGTGGGTCAGCCCCAGCATTTT.

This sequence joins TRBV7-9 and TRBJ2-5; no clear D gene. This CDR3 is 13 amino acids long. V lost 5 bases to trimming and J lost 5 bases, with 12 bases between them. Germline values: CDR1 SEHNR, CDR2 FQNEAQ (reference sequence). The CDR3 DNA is TGTGCCAGCAGCCCGACTTACGGGGAGACCCAGTACTTC. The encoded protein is CASSPTYGETQYF. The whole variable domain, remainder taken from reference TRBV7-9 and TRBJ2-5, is DTGVSQNPRHKITKRGQNVTFRCDPISEHNRLYWYRQTLGQGPEFLTYFQNEAQLEKSRLLSDRFSAERPKGSFSTLEIQRTEQGDSAMYLCASSPTYGETQYFGPGTRLLVL.

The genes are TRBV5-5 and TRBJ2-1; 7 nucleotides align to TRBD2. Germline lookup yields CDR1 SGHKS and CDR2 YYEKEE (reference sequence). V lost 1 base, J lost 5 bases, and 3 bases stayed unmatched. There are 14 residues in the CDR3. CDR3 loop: CASSLIGGDNEQFF. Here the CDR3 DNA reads TGTGCCAGCAGCTTGATTGGGGGGGACAATGAGCAGTTCTTC. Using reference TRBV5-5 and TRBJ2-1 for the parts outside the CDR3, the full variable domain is DAGVTQSPTHLIKTRGQQVTLRCSPISGHKSVSWYQQVLGQGPQFIFQYYEKEERGRGNFPDRFSARQFPNYSSELNVNALLLGDSALYLCASSLIGGDNEQFFGPGTRLTVL.

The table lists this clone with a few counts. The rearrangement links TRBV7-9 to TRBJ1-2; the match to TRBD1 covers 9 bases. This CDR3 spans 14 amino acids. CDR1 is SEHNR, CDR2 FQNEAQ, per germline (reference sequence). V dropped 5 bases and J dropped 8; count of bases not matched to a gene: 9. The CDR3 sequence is CASSPRDRAFGYTF. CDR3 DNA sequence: TGTGCCAGCAGCCCCCGGGACAGGGCTTTCGGCTACACCTTC.

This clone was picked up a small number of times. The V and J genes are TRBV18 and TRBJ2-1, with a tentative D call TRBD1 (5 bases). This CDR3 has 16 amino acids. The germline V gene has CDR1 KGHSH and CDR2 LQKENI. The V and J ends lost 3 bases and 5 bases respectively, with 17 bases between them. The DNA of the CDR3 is TGTGCCAGCTCACCGAGACAGACCACTACCCACAATGAGCAGTTCTTC. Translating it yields CASSPRQTTTHNEQFF.

CDR3 loop: CASSQGLLYGYTF. The DNA for the CDR3 is TGTGCCAGCAGCCAAGGACTTCTCTATGGCTACACCTTC. V usage is TRBV5-6 and J usage is TRBJ1-2; D not certain. The germline gives CDR1 SGHDT, CDR2 YYEEEE. The CDR3 consists of 13 residues. The V and J ends lost 4 bases and 4 bases respectively, with 11 bases between them.

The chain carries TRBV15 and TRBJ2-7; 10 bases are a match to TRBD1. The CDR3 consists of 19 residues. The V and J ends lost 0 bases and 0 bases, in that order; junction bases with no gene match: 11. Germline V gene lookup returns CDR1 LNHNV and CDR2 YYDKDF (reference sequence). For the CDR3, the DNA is TGTGCCACCAGCAGAGAGAGAAAGGGACAGGGGACTTACTCCTACGAGCAGTACTTC. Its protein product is CATSRERKGQGTYSYEQYF.

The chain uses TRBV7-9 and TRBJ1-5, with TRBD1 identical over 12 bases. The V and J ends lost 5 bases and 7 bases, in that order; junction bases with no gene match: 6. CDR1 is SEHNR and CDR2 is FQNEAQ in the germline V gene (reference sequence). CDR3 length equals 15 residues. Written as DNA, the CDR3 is TGTGCCAGCAGCCCCGGGACAGGGGGCGGCCAGCCCCAGCATTTT. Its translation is CASSPGTGGGQPQHF.